This TCR beta chain is drawn from a study of molecular identifiers for immune sequencing clone quantification. With 6 bases removed from V and 10 bases from J, the gap between germline ends came to 18 bases. The CDR3 spans 13 residues. Germline V gene sequence: CDR1 SEHNR, CDR2 FQNEAQ (reference sequence). Notes on the study in general: Clones above 20 RNA copies contained over 97% of effector molecules and under 1% of naive molecules. Jurkat TCR RNA that was spiked in from one cell was reportedly detectable among some 1 million naive cells.

About this clonotype: The antigen remains unidentified.

TCRdb reanalysed the PCR reads using MiXCR and keeps one entry per CDR3 protein. The data show tens of thousands of distinct CDR3 sequences, with roughly a fifth seen just once and about 1.2% held by the top ten. Source material for naive CD8 libraries was roughly 19,000 to 1,000,000 sorted cells, with 10%, 30% or 50% RNA. The receptor's source is a human donor in good health. Some libraries in this study had Jurkat cell RNA spiked in. The sample taken for sequencing was naive CD8+ T cells from blood, with Jurkat cell RNA spiked in. The subset is: FACS-sorted CD8+CD4-CCR7+CD45RA+ naive T cells. The chain is built from TRBV7-9 and TRBJ1-1; D gene unclear. CDR3 in amino acids: CASSPGRRVGAFF. CDR3 sequence (DNA): TGTGCCAGCAGTCCCGGACGGAGGGTCGGAGCTTTCTTT.